This is a list of T cell receptor beta chains from one sample in a study of graft-versus-host responses after intestinal transplantation. Produced via immunoSEQ multiplex PCR; TCRdb's table is partial and in-frame only. The sample contains roughly 9,700 clones, approximately 30% of which appear only once. The starting material was alloreactive CD4+ T cells from a mixed lymphocyte reaction culture, obtained before transplantation. The receptor source for this set is a human patient who was an organ donor for intestinal transplantation. The CDR3 runs from the conserved cysteine through the conserved F or W. The order of the fields is CDR3 DNA, CDR3 protein, V gene, J gene, clone size, CDR3 length, D gene. The D gene is left open where the match is weak. The size entry is marked missing in some rows and otherwise reads once, few, many or a size class.

DNA: TGTGCCAGCAGCTTTGAAGGCTGGAGTAATTCACCCCTCCACTTT
CDR3: CASSFEGWSNSPLHF
V: TRBV7-9
J: TRBJ1-6
size: -
length: 15
D: -

DNA: TGTGCCAGCAGCCAAATCCCTCGGGGGGCCTACAATGAGCAGTTCTTC
CDR3: CASSQIPRGAYNEQFF
V: TRBV5-4
J: TRBJ2-1
size: -
length: 16
D: TRBD2

DNA: TGTGCCAGCAGTGAAGGGACAGTGAACACCGGGGAGCTGTTTTTT
CDR3: CASSEGTVNTGELFF
V: TRBV6-1
J: TRBJ2-2
size: large
length: 15
D: -

DNA: TGTGCCAGCGGTCCTACTCCGGGTGGCTACACCTTC
CDR3: CASGPTPGGYTF
V: TRBV6-5
J: TRBJ1-2
size: few
length: 12
D: -

DNA: TGTGCCAGCGACCGGGGACAGCTGCGGGGCTACACCTTC
CDR3: CASDRGQLRGYTF
V: TRBV28
J: TRBJ1-2
size: -
length: 13
D: TRBD1

DNA: TGTGCCAGCAGCTTGGGTCAGGGGGGATATGGCCACACCTTC
CDR3: CASSLGQGGYGHTF
V: TRBV7-6
J: TRBJ1-2
size: -
length: 14
D: TRBD1

DNA: TGTGCCAGCAGCGCGGAACAACCTAGCAGTAGATACAATGAGCAGTTCTTC
CDR3: CASSAEQPSSRYNEQFF
V: TRBV9
J: TRBJ2-1
size: medium-sized
length: 17
D: -

DNA: TGCAGCGTTGTCTATCCCGGACAGGGCGCCTTAAATTATGGCTACACCTTC
CDR3: CSVVYPGQGALNYGYTF
V: TRBV29-1
J: TRBJ1-2
size: -
length: 17
D: TRBD1

DNA: TGTGCCAGCAGCTGGAGTACCACCTACGAGCAGTACTTC
CDR3: CASSWSTTYEQYF
V: TRBV28
J: TRBJ2-7
size: medium-sized
length: 13
D: -

DNA: TGTGCCATCAGTGAACGGACATCCTACAATCAGCCCCAGCATTTT
CDR3: CAISERTSYNQPQHF
V: TRBV10-3
J: TRBJ1-5
size: -
length: 15
D: -

DNA: TGTGCCAGCAGAGTCAGGGACACCTCTGGAAACACCATATATTTT
CDR3: CASRVRDTSGNTIYF
V: TRBV6-5
J: TRBJ1-3
size: -
length: 15
D: -

DNA: TGTGCCAGTAGTATGAGGCAGCTTCTCACAGATACGCAGTATTTT
CDR3: CASSMRQLLTDTQYF
V: TRBV19
J: TRBJ2-3
size: -
length: 15
D: -

DNA: TGTGCCAGCTCAACGGACAGGAACACTGAAGCTTTCTTT
CDR3: CASSTDRNTEAFF
V: TRBV18
J: TRBJ1-1
size: -
length: 13
D: -

DNA: TGCAGCGTTGATACGGGGGTGGGGGAAAAACTGTTTTTT
CDR3: CSVDTGVGEKLFF
V: TRBV29-1
J: TRBJ1-4
size: few
length: 13
D: -

DNA: TGTGCCAGCAGCCAAGATTACAGCACAGATACGCAGTATTTT
CDR3: CASSQDYSTDTQYF
V: TRBV4-2
J: TRBJ2-3
size: -
length: 14
D: -

DNA: TGTGCCAGCAGTTTCTGGACTAGCGGACACACCTACGAGCAGTACTTC
CDR3: CASSFWTSGHTYEQYF
V: TRBV28
J: TRBJ2-7
size: medium-sized
length: 16
D: TRBD2

DNA: TGCGCCAGCAGCTTCGGAACAGGTGAAGAGACCCAGTACTTC
CDR3: CASSFGTGEETQYF
V: TRBV5-1
J: TRBJ2-5
size: few
length: 14
D: -

DNA: TGTGCCAGCAGTTCGAACGAGAGGGGACGGAACTATGGCTACACCTTC
CDR3: CASSSNERGRNYGYTF
V: TRBV6-6
J: TRBJ1-2
size: -
length: 16
D: -

DNA: TGTGCCAGCAGTTTGGAACAGGGCGAGGTGGGGGACAATCAGCCCCAGCATTTT
CDR3: CASSLEQGEVGDNQPQHF
V: TRBV27
J: TRBJ1-5
size: few
length: 18
D: -

DNA: TGTGCCAGCAGTCCCCGGCGGGCGGCCCAAGAGACCCAGTACTTC
CDR3: CASSPRRAAQETQYF
V: TRBV9
J: TRBJ2-5
size: -
length: 15
D: -

DNA: TGTGCCAGCAGTGGAAGTCTGGGGGCGCATCAGCCCCAGCATTTT
CDR3: CASSGSLGAHQPQHF
V: TRBV27
J: TRBJ1-5
size: few
length: 15
D: -

DNA: TGCGCCAGCAGTCCGAGACTTTATAACTATGGCTACACCTTC
CDR3: CASSPRLYNYGYTF
V: TRBV23-1
J: TRBJ1-2
size: -
length: 14
D: -

DNA: TGCGCCAGCAGCCAAGACCTAACTAGCGGGGGATACGAGCAGTACTTC
CDR3: CASSQDLTSGGYEQYF
V: TRBV5-1
J: TRBJ2-7
size: few
length: 16
D: TRBD2

DNA: TGTGCCTGGAGTGTAGGGGAGCCTTCCTACAATGAGCAGTTCTTC
CDR3: CAWSVGEPSYNEQFF
V: TRBV30
J: TRBJ2-1
size: few
length: 15
D: -

DNA: TGTGCCAGCAGTTTACCCGGACAGGGGGCTTCACCCCTCCACTTT
CDR3: CASSLPGQGASPLHF
V: TRBV6-7
J: TRBJ1-6
size: -
length: 15
D: TRBD1

DNA: TGTGCCAGCAGTAGCTTGGGGCCCCTCCACTTT
CDR3: CASSSLGPLHF
V: TRBV2
J: TRBJ1-6
size: few
length: 11
D: -

DNA: TGCGCCAGCAGCTTGGGGGACTCCCTGGGCACAGATACGCAGTATTTT
CDR3: CASSLGDSLGTDTQYF
V: TRBV5-1
J: TRBJ2-3
size: -
length: 16
D: -

DNA: TGTGCCAGCACTACAGGGGGAGGAAACACCATATATTTT
CDR3: CASTTGGGNTIYF
V: TRBV28
J: TRBJ1-3
size: medium-sized
length: 13
D: TRBD1

DNA: TGTGCCAGCAGTGAAATGGGGGGGTCAGGGCGAGCTTTCTTT
CDR3: CASSEMGGSGRAFF
V: TRBV6-5
J: TRBJ1-1
size: -
length: 14
D: -

DNA: TGTGCCAGCACCAATAGGGGTGTCCGGGCCTACGAGCAGTACTTC
CDR3: CASTNRGVRAYEQYF
V: TRBV28
J: TRBJ2-7
size: -
length: 15
D: -

DNA: TGTGCCAGCTCCCAAACAGCCACTGAAGCTTTCTTT
CDR3: CASSQTATEAFF
V: TRBV18
J: TRBJ1-1
size: medium-sized
length: 12
D: -

DNA: TGTGCCAGCAGCTCCGGGGCACCGGGTACGCAGTATTTT
CDR3: CASSSGAPGTQYF
V: TRBV7-9
J: TRBJ2-3
size: many
length: 13
D: -

DNA: TGTGCCAGCAGTTACAGGTGGGGTGTCGCCTACAATGAGCAGTTCTTC
CDR3: CASSYRWGVAYNEQFF
V: TRBV6-5
J: TRBJ2-1
size: few
length: 16
D: -

DNA: TGTGCCAGCAGCCCCCCAGGGTACAATGAGCAGTTCTTC
CDR3: CASSPPGYNEQFF
V: TRBV6-6
J: TRBJ2-1
size: once
length: 13
D: -

DNA: TGCGCCAGCAGTCACACGTTGGGGTCTCGAGGCAAAAACATTCAGTACTTC
CDR3: CASSHTLGSRGKNIQYF
V: TRBV4-3
J: TRBJ2-4
size: few
length: 17
D: -

DNA: TGTGCCAGGGGGGTTGGTACAGCCGACACGAGCTCCTATAATTCACCCCTCCACTTT
CDR3: CARGVGTADTSSYNSPLHF
V: TRBV2
J: TRBJ1-6
size: -
length: 19
D: -

DNA: TGCGCCAGCAGCCAAGCAGGGAAAGAGACCCAGTACTTC
CDR3: CASSQAGKETQYF
V: TRBV4-1
J: TRBJ2-5
size: few
length: 13
D: -

DNA: TGTGCCAGCAGCTCCATCGTGACCTCTGGAAACACCATATATTTT
CDR3: CASSSIVTSGNTIYF
V: TRBV7-2
J: TRBJ1-3
size: -
length: 15
D: -

DNA: TGTGCCAGCAGTGAAGCAGTCCAGGGCCGAAATCCTAACTATGGCTACACCTTC
CDR3: CASSEAVQGRNPNYGYTF
V: TRBV6-1
J: TRBJ1-2
size: few
length: 18
D: -

DNA: TGTGCCAGCAGTTTGCTGGCGCAGACCCCTGGTGAGCAGTACTTC
CDR3: CASSLLAQTPGEQYF
V: TRBV28
J: TRBJ2-7
size: few
length: 15
D: -

DNA: TGCGCCAGCAGTGGGACTAGCAGGGCAGATACGCAGTATTTT
CDR3: CASSGTSRADTQYF
V: TRBV10-2
J: TRBJ2-3
size: once
length: 14
D: TRBD2

DNA: TGTGCCAGTACCGACAGGGACGCAGGAAACACCATATATTTT
CDR3: CASTDRDAGNTIYF
V: TRBV6-6
J: TRBJ1-3
size: few
length: 14
D: TRBD1

DNA: TGTGCCAGCAAGGGCCAGGGGGTCTACGAGCAGTACTTC
CDR3: CASKGQGVYEQYF
V: TRBV28
J: TRBJ2-7
size: -
length: 13
D: TRBD1

DNA: TGTGCCAGCAGCCACCGGGACAGGGGACCTTATAGCAATCAGCCCCAGCATTTT
CDR3: CASSHRDRGPYSNQPQHF
V: TRBV21-1
J: TRBJ1-5
size: -
length: 18
D: -

DNA: TGTGCCTGGAGGAAAGGACTAGCAGCGGCTCAAGAGACCCAGTACTTC
CDR3: CAWRKGLAAAQETQYF
V: TRBV30
J: TRBJ2-5
size: -
length: 16
D: TRBD2

DNA: TGTGCCTGGAGTGTACCCCTCCGCAGCTCCTACAATGAGCAGTTCTTC
CDR3: CAWSVPLRSSYNEQFF
V: TRBV30
J: TRBJ2-1
size: few
length: 16
D: -

DNA: TGCAGTGCTGTACAGGACACTGAAGCTTTCTTT
CDR3: CSAVQDTEAFF
V: TRBV20-1
J: TRBJ1-1
size: few
length: 11
D: -

DNA: TGTGCCAGCAGGTCTCCGGGACCCTCGCTCTACGAGCAGTACTTC
CDR3: CASRSPGPSLYEQYF
V: TRBV28
J: TRBJ2-7
size: medium-sized
length: 15
D: -

DNA: TGCGCCAGCAGCTTGGTCGGAGGCGGTGAAAAACTGTTTTTT
CDR3: CASSLVGGGEKLFF
V: TRBV5-1
J: TRBJ1-4
size: few
length: 14
D: -

DNA: TGTGCCAGCAGCGCCGGGGCTAGCCGAAGCCAAGAGACCCAGTACTTC
CDR3: CASSAGASRSQETQYF
V: TRBV9
J: TRBJ2-5
size: medium-sized
length: 16
D: -

DNA: TGCGCCAGCAGCCAGGGGAATTCACCCCTCCACTTT
CDR3: CASSQGNSPLHF
V: TRBV4-1
J: TRBJ1-6
size: few
length: 12
D: -

DNA: TGTGCCAGCAGCTTAGAAGGCCGACAGGTACTTGGTGAGCAGTTCTTC
CDR3: CASSLEGRQVLGEQFF
V: TRBV11-3
J: TRBJ2-1
size: few
length: 16
D: -

DNA: TGTGCCAGCAGCGACAGGATGAACACTGAAGCTTTCTTT
CDR3: CASSDRMNTEAFF
V: TRBV28
J: TRBJ1-1
size: medium-sized
length: 13
D: -

DNA: TGCGCCAGCAGCCAAGATTTCGGCATCACCAATCAGCCCCAGCATTTT
CDR3: CASSQDFGITNQPQHF
V: TRBV4-3
J: TRBJ1-5
size: large
length: 16
D: -

DNA: TGTGCCAGTAGTGCTGACACAGATACGCAGTATTTT
CDR3: CASSADTDTQYF
V: TRBV19
J: TRBJ2-3
size: few
length: 12
D: -

DNA: TGTGCCAGCAGCTCGCGAACCGACAGGGAATCGAGAGGCTACACCTTC
CDR3: CASSSRTDRESRGYTF
V: TRBV7-2
J: TRBJ1-2
size: -
length: 16
D: TRBD1

DNA: TGTGCCAGCTCCCATGACAGCTACGAGCAGTACTTC
CDR3: CASSHDSYEQYF
V: TRBV18
J: TRBJ2-7
size: few
length: 12
D: -